The 2 T cell receptor beta chains given below trace back to one sample, sequenced in a study. Amplification of TRBV12-4/TRBJ1-2 clonotypes used adaptor-ligated barcode primers. TCRdb recomputed calls from the multiplex PCR reads with MiXCR, one row per CDR3 protein. This sample has roughly 530 distinct CDR3 sequences, with less than 7% found just once. The sorted Tregs were CD4+CD25+CD127-/low cells. Sequences were obtained from tumor-infiltrating Tregs sorted from the breast tumor. These receptors all stem from a female donor with breast cancer.

This clonotype is deemed medium-sized (0.01 to 0.1%). This chain joins TRBV12-3 or TRBV12-4 and TRBJ1-2, with D perhaps TRBD1 (5 bases). V was shortened by 6 bases and J by 5 bases, with 16 bases between the two germline ends. CDR3 length: 14 amino acids. The CDR3 region is CASSLMGQAYGYTF. DNA for the CDR3: TGTGCCAGCAGCTTGATGGGGCAGGCTTATGGCTACACCTTC.

In this sample, this clonotype turned up a few times. CDR3 sequence reads: CASSLVWGGGYTF. The DNA for the CDR3 is TGTGCCAGCAGTTTGGTCTGGGGCGGTGGCTACACCTTC. The chain combines TRBV12-3 or TRBV12-4 with TRBJ1-2, with D perhaps TRBD1 (5 bases). V lost 3 bases and J 7 bases, leaving 12 bases between the germline ends. The CDR3 consists of 13 residues.